The source of this T cell receptor beta chain is a study of shared clonotypes between healthy human individuals. Study-wide context: CD8 memory received one plate per donor, CD8 naive two, CD4 memory three and CD4 naive three. Notes on the study in general: Clonotype sharing among donors was expected to depend on sequencing depth.

Between the trimmed V and J ends, which lost 8 bases and 0 bases, there was a span of 14 bases. CDR1 is KGHSH, CDR2 LQKENI, per germline. The CDR3 has 15 residues. CD45RO negativity and positive selection for CCR7 defined naive CD8 cells, a population that excluded terminally differentiated effector memory CD45RA+ cells. Adult Caucasians living in Nashville, Tennessee made up all of the donors. Notes on this clone: The antigen is not known.

The DNA input per sorted-subset replicate PCR was about 180 ng, corresponding to tens of thousands of T cell genomes. Sequenced by immunoSEQ multiplex PCR; TCRdb stores in-frame clones only, minus some. This table has around 1.9 million clones, roughly 91% appearing once. The V gene is TRBV18, the J gene TRBJ2-1, with D unresolved. The sequence was collected from a young man in good health. Some clones in this sample may be carry-over from other donors' samples. Specimen: naive CD8+ T cells from PBMCs. CDR3 in amino acids: CASPWPRSSYNEQFF. The CDR3 nucleotides are TGTGCCAGCCCTTGGCCTAGGAGCTCCTACAATGAGCAGTTCTTC.